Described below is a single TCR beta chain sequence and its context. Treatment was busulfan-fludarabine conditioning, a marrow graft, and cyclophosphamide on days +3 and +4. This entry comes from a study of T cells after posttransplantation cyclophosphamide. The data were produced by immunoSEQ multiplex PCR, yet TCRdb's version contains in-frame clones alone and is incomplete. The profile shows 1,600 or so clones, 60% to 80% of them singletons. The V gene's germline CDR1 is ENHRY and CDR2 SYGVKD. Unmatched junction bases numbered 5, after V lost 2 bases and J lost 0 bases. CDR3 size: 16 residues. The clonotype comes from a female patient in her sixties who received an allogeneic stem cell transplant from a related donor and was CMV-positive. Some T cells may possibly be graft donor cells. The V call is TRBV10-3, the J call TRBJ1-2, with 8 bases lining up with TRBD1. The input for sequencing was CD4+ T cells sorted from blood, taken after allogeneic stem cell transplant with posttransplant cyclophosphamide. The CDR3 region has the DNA TGTGCCATCAGTGAGCCAGGGACAGGAGCTAACTATGGCTACACCTTC. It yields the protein CAISEPGTGANYGYTF.